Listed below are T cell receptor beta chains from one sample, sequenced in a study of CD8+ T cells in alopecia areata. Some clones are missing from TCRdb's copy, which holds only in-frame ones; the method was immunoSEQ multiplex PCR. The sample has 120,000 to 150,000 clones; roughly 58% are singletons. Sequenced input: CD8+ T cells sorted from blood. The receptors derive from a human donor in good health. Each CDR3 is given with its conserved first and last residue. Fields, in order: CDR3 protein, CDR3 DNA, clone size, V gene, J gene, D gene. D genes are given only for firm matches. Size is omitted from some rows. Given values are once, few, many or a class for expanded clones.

CASSLGASYEQYF	TGTGCCAGCAGCTTGGGGGCGTCGTACGAGCAGTACTTC	-	TRBV5-6	TRBJ2-7	-
CASSQDPGTQETQYF	TGTGCCAGCAGCCAAGATCCGGGTACACAAGAGACCCAGTACTTC	once	TRBV14	TRBJ2-5	-
CASSPTSGKGHEQFF	TGTGCTAGCAGCCCGACTAGCGGGAAGGGTCATGAGCAGTTCTTC	-	TRBV7-7	TRBJ2-1	TRBD2
CASSIVIGTPETQYF	TGTGCCAGTAGTATTGTGATCGGAACCCCAGAGACCCAGTACTTC	-	TRBV19	TRBJ2-5	-
CASRGQTTDTQYF	TGCGCCAGCAGAGGGCAAACCACAGATACGCAGTATTTT	-	TRBV5-1	TRBJ2-3	-
CASSPSENTGELFF	TGTGCCAGCAGCCCCAGTGAGAACACCGGGGAGCTGTTTTTT	-	TRBV7-9	TRBJ2-2	-
CASSLWTGSTGELFF	TGTGCCAGCAGTTTATGGACAGGTTCTACCGGGGAGCTGTTTTTT	few	TRBV11-2	TRBJ2-2	TRBD1
CASSLEAGAGANVLTF	TGTGCCAGCAGCCTTGAAGCGGGAGCTGGGGCCAACGTCCTGACTTTC	-	TRBV2	TRBJ2-6	TRBD2
CASSASGNPYNEQFF	TGTGCCAGCAGCGCAAGCGGGAACCCCTACAATGAGCAGTTCTTC	once	TRBV9	TRBJ2-1	TRBD2
CASSPPDRQGYEQYF	TGTGCCAGCTCACCACCGGACCGCCAGGGTTACGAGCAGTACTTC	-	TRBV18	TRBJ2-7	-
CASSLLGDIQPQHF	TGTGCCAGCAGTTTACTAGGGGATATTCAGCCCCAGCATTTT	few	TRBV27	TRBJ1-5	-
CSVEEVLSVGTPSYEQYF	TGCAGCGTTGAAGAGGTACTTAGCGTAGGGACCCCCTCCTACGAGCAGTACTTC	few	TRBV29-1	TRBJ2-7	-
CASSDSGRYEQYF	TGTGCCAGCAGTGATAGCGGGAGATACGAGCAGTACTTC	-	TRBV2	TRBJ2-7	TRBD2
CASSQDGTSGYNEQFF	TGTGCCAGCAGCCAAGATGGGACTAGCGGGTACAATGAGCAGTTCTTC	-	TRBV4-2	TRBJ2-1	TRBD2
CATLMGGSNQPQHF	TGTGCCACTCTGATGGGGGGAAGCAATCAGCCCCAGCATTTT	-	TRBV19	TRBJ1-5	-
CSVEGRAPTRNTEAFF	TGCAGCGTTGAAGGCAGGGCCCCTACCCGGAACACTGAAGCTTTCTTT	-	TRBV29-1	TRBJ1-1	-
CSVASLGERPYEQYF	TGCAGCGTTGCTAGCTTGGGGGAGCGCCCCTACGAGCAGTACTTC	-	TRBV29-1	TRBJ2-7	-
CSTTERGGSYNEQFF	TGCAGCACGACCGAGCGGGGGGGCTCCTACAATGAGCAGTTCTTC	-	TRBV29-1	TRBJ2-1	TRBD2
CASSRQGGEQYF	TGTGCCAGCAGTAGACAGGGGGGCGAGCAGTACTTC	few	TRBV27	TRBJ2-7	TRBD1
CSVEAGPLNRNEQFF	TGCAGCGTTGAAGCGGGACCTTTAAATCGAAATGAGCAGTTCTTC	-	TRBV29-1	TRBJ2-1	-
CASSYSGLAGQYF	TGTGCCAGCAGTTACTCGGGGCTGGCTGGCCAGTACTTC	-	TRBV6-5	TRBJ2-5	-
CSVEGQQGAEQYF	TGCAGCGTTGAAGGTCAACAGGGGGCAGAGCAGTACTTC	-	TRBV29-1	TRBJ2-7	TRBD1
CASSVDRSDYGYTF	TGCGCCAGCAGCGTGGACAGGTCCGACTATGGCTACACCTTC	once	TRBV5-1	TRBJ1-2	TRBD1
CASTNAYEQYF	TGTGCCAGCACAAATGCCTACGAGCAGTACTTC	-	TRBV28	TRBJ2-7	-
CASSGEGRRGYTF	TGTGCCAGCAGCGGCGAGGGACGGCGAGGCTACACCTTC	-	TRBV14	TRBJ1-2	-
CASSLGLAGTYNEQFF	TGTGCCAGCAGCTTAGGGCTAGCGGGTACCTACAATGAGCAGTTCTTC	-	TRBV5-4	TRBJ2-1	TRBD2
CASSEGTPWNNEQFF	TGTGCCAGCAGTGAAGGGACGCCCTGGAACAATGAGCAGTTCTTC	-	TRBV2	TRBJ2-1	-
CASSLTSGSYNEQFF	TGCGCCAGCAGCTTAACTAGCGGGAGCTACAATGAGCAGTTCTTC	-	TRBV5-1	TRBJ2-1	TRBD2
CASSGGQNYEQYF	TGTGCCAGCAGCGGGGGACAGAACTACGAGCAGTACTTC	-	TRBV13	TRBJ2-7	TRBD1
CASSEDSGSTGELFF	TGTGCCAGCAGTGAGGACAGTGGGAGCACCGGGGAGCTGTTTTTT	-	TRBV6-4	TRBJ2-2	-
CASSSGLQETQYF	TGTGCCAGCAGCTCGGGACTTCAAGAGACCCAGTACTTC	-	TRBV7-9	TRBJ2-5	-
CASSLPRGETEAFF	TGTGCCAGCAGCTTACCCAGGGGAGAGACTGAAGCTTTCTTT	-	TRBV13	TRBJ1-1	-
CASSLFGPAEGLYNEQFF	TGCGCCAGCAGCTTGTTTGGGCCCGCGGAGGGCTTATACAATGAGCAGTTCTTC	-	TRBV5-1	TRBJ2-1	-
CASSLPESGANVLTF	TGTGCCAGCAGTTTGCCCGAGTCAGGGGCCAACGTCCTGACTTTC	few	TRBV28	TRBJ2-6	-
CARSPKSQRERGEQYF	TGTGCCAGGAGTCCCAAGTCCCAGCGGGAGAGGGGAGAGCAGTACTTC	-	TRBV2	TRBJ2-7	TRBD2
CASKASGSPLNYEQYF	TGTGCCAGCAAAGCCAGCGGAAGCCCTCTAAACTACGAGCAGTACTTC	-	TRBV27	TRBJ2-7	-
CASSQDGPSEQETQYF	TGTGCCAGCAGCCAAGATGGTCCTAGCGAACAAGAGACCCAGTACTTC	-	TRBV4-2	TRBJ2-5	-
CASSDASGITGELFF	TGTGCCAGCAGTGACGCTAGCGGGATCACCGGGGAGCTGTTTTTT	-	TRBV2	TRBJ2-2	TRBD2
CAISESGPYGYTF	TGTGCCATCAGTGAGTCCGGACCCTATGGCTACACCTTC	-	TRBV10-2	TRBJ1-2	-
CASSIEGITEAFF	TGTGCCAGTAGTATCGAGGGTATCACTGAAGCTTTCTTT	-	TRBV19	TRBJ1-1	-
CSVEGDALEQYF	TGCAGCGTTGAAGGGGACGCCCTGGAGCAGTACTTC	-	TRBV29-1	TRBJ2-7	-
CSASFGYEQYF	TGCAGTGCTAGTTTTGGGTACGAGCAGTACTTC	-	TRBV20-1	TRBJ2-7	-
CASSSKGESSTLFSREQYF	TGTGCCAGCAGCTCCAAAGGGGAGTCCAGCACCCTCTTCTCCCGCGAGCAGTACTTC	-	TRBV7-9	TRBJ2-7	-
CAISGQDSVEQYF	TGTGCCATCAGTGGACAGGATTCAGTCGAGCAGTACTTC	-	TRBV10-3	TRBJ2-7	-
CASSWSQGIWYEQFF	TGTGCCAGCAGCTGGTCACAGGGTATATGGTATGAGCAGTTCTTC	-	TRBV7-8	TRBJ2-1	-
CASSYPRDQPQHF	TGTGCCAGCAGTTACCCCAGGGACCAGCCCCAGCATTTT	-	TRBV27	TRBJ1-5	-
CASGAGANTGELFF	TGTGCCAGCGGGGCGGGGGCGAACACCGGGGAGCTGTTTTTT	-	TRBV2	TRBJ2-2	TRBD2
CASSSNAGPRGWFEQYF	TGTGCCAGCAGTTCCAACGCTGGGCCTCGGGGCTGGTTCGAGCAGTACTTC	-	TRBV27	TRBJ2-7	-
CASSPRFMGNYGYTF	TGCGCCAGCAGCCCGAGATTTATGGGGAACTATGGCTACACCTTC	-	TRBV4-1	TRBJ1-2	-
CSVDWGSAGELFF	TGCAGCGTTGATTGGGGATCAGCCGGGGAGCTGTTTTTT	-	TRBV29-1	TRBJ2-2	-
CASRPGRSQETQYF	TGTGCCAGCAGACCGGGACGTTCCCAAGAGACCCAGTACTTC	-	TRBV5-4	TRBJ2-5	-
CASSFASGRAEEQYF	TGCGCCAGCAGCTTTGCTAGCGGGAGGGCCGAAGAGCAGTACTTC	-	TRBV5-1	TRBJ2-7	TRBD2
CASDLEADQETQYF	TGTGCCAGCGATTTAGAAGCGGACCAAGAGACCCAGTACTTC	few	TRBV6-5	TRBJ2-5	-
CASSMEEGFYEQYF	TGTGCCAGCAGCATGGAGGAGGGTTTCTACGAGCAGTACTTC	-	TRBV11-2	TRBJ2-7	-
CAISDSRDDGYTF	TGTGCCATCAGTGATTCCAGGGACGATGGCTACACCTTC	few	TRBV10-3	TRBJ1-2	-
CASIRTGGTEAFF	TGTGCCAGCATCCGTACCGGGGGGACTGAAGCTTTCTTT	-	TRBV11-2	TRBJ1-1	-